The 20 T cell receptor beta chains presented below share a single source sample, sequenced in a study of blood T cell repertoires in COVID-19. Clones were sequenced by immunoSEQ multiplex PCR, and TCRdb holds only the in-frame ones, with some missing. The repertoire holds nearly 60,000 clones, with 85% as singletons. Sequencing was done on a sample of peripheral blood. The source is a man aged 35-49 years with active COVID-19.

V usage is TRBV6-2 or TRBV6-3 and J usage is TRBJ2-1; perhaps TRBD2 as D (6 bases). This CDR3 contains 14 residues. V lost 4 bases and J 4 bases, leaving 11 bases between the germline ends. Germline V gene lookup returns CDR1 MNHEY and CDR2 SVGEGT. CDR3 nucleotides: TGTGCCAGCAGTTCCGGACTAATTTACAATGAGCAGTTCTTC. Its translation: CASSSGLIYNEQFF.

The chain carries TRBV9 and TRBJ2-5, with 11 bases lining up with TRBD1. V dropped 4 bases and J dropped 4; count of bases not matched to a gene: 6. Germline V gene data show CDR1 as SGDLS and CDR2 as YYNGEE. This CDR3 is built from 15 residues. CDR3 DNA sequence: TGTGCCAGCAGCCCCCGGACAGGGGGCGGAGAGACCCAGTACTTC. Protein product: CASSPRTGGGETQYF. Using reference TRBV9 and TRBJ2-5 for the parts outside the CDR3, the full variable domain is DSGVTQTPKHLITATGQRVTLRCSPRSGDLSVYWYQQSLDQGLQFLIQYYNGEERAKGNILERFSAQQFPDLHSELNLSSLELGDSALYFCASSPRTGGGETQYFGPGTRLLVL.

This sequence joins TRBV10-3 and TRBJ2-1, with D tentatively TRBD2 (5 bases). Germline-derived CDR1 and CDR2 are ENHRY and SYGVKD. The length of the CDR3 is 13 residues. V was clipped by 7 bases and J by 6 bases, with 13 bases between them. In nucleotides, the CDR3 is TGTGCCATCACCGAAGGACTGGGCAATGAGCAGTTCTTC. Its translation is CAITEGLGNEQFF.

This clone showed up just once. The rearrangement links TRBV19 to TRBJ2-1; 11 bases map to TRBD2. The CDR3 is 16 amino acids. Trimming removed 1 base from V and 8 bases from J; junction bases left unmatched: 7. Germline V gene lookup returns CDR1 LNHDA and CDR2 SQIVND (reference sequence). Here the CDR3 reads CASSIGLAGGWDEQFF. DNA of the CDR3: TGTGCCAGTAGTATAGGTCTAGCGGGAGGTTGGGATGAGCAGTTCTTC.

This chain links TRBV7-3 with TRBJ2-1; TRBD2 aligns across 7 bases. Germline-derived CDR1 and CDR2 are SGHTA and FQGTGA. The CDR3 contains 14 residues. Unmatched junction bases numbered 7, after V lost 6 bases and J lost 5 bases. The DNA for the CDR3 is TGTGCCAGCAGTTCGGAGGGAGGGGACAATGAGCAGTTCTTC. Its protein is CASSSEGGDNEQFF. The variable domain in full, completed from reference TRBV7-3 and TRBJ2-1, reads GAGVSQTPSNKVTEKGKYVELRCDPISGHTALYWYRQSLGQGPEFLIYFQGTGAADDSGLPNDRFFAVRPEGSVSTLKIQRTERGDSAVYLCASSSEGGDNEQFFGPGTRLTVL.

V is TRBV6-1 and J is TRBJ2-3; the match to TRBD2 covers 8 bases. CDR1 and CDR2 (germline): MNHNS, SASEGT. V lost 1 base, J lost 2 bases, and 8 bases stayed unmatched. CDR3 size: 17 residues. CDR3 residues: CASSEGRLAGITDTQYF. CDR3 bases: TGTGCCAGCAGTGAAGGGAGGCTAGCGGGTATCACAGATACGCAGTATTTT.

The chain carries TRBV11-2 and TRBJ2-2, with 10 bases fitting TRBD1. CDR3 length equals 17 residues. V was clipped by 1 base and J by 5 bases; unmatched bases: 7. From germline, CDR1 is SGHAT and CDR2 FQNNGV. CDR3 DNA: TGTGCCAGCAGCTTAGTAGGGGGACAGGGGAGGACCGGGGAGCTGTTTTTT. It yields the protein CASSLVGGQGRTGELFF.

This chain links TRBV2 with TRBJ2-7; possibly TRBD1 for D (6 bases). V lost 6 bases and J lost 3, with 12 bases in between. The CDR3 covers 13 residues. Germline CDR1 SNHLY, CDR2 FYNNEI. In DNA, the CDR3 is TGTGCCAGCAGCCATGACAGGAACTACGAGCAGTACTTC. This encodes CASSHDRNYEQYF.

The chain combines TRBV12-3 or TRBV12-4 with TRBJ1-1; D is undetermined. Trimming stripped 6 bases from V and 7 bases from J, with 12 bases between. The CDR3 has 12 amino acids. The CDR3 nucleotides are TGTGCCAGCAGACCGGACGGGAATGAAGCTTTCTTT. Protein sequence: CASRPDGNEAFF.

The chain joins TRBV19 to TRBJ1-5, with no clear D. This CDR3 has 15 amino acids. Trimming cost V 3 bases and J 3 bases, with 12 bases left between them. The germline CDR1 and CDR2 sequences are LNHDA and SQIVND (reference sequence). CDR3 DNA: TGTGCCAGTAGTATGTTCACACAGTTCAATCAGCCCCAGCATTTT. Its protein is CASSMFTQFNQPQHF.

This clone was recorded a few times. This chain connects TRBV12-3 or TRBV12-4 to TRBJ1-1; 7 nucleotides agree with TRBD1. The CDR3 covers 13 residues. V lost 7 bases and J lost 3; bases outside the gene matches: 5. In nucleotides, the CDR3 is TGTGCCAGCACCGGACAGGTGGACACTGAAGCTTTCTTT. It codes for CASTGQVDTEAFF.

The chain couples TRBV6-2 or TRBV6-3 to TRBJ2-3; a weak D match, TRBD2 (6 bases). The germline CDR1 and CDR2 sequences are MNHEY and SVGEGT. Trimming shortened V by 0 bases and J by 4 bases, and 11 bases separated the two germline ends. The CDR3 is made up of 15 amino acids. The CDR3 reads CASSYSQGGADTQYF. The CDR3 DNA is TGTGCCAGCAGTTACTCGCAAGGCGGGGCAGATACGCAGTATTTT.

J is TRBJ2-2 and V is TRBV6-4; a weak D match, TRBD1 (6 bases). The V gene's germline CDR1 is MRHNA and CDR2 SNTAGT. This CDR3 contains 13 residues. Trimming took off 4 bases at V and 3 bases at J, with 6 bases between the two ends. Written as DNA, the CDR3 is TGTGCCAGCAGTGGGACAGACACCGGGGAGCTGTTTTTT. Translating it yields CASSGTDTGELFF.

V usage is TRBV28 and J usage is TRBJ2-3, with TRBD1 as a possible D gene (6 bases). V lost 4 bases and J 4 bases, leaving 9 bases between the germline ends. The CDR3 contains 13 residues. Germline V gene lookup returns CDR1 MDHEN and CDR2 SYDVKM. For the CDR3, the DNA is TGTGCCAGCAGTTCTGGGGGCGCAGATACGCAGTATTTT. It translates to CASSSGGADTQYF.

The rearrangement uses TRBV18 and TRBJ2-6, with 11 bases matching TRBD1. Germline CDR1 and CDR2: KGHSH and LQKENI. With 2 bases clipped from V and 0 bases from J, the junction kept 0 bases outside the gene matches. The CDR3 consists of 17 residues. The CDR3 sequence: CASSPGTGGSGANVLTF. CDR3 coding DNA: TGTGCCAGCTCACCAGGGACAGGGGGCTCTGGGGCCAACGTCCTGACTTTC.

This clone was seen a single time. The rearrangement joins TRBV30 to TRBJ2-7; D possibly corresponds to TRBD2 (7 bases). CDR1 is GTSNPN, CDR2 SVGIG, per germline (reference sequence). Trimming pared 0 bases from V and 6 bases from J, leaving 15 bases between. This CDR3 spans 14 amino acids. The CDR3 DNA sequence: TGTGCCTGGAGTGTACGGGGGGCGACGAGCGAGCAGTACTTC. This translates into CAWSVRGATSEQYF.

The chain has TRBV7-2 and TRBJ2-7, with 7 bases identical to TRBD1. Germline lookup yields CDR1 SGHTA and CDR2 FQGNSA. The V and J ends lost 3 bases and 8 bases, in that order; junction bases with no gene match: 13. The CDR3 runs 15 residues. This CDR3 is CASSLARGGRHKQYF. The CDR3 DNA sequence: TGTGCCAGCAGCTTGGCCCGAGGGGGCCGGCATAAGCAGTACTTC.

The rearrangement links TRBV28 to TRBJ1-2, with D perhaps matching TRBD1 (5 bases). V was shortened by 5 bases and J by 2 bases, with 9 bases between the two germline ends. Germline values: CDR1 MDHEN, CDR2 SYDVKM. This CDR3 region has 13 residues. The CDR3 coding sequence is TGTGCCAGCAGTCCCGGGGGGAACTATGGCTACACCTTC. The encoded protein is CASSPGGNYGYTF.

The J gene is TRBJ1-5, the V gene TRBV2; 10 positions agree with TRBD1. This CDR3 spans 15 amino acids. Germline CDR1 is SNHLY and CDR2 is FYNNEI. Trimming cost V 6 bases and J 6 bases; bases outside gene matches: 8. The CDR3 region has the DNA TGTGCCAGCAGCGCGGGACAGGGGATGAGTCAGCCCCAGCATTTT. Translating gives CASSAGQGMSQPQHF.

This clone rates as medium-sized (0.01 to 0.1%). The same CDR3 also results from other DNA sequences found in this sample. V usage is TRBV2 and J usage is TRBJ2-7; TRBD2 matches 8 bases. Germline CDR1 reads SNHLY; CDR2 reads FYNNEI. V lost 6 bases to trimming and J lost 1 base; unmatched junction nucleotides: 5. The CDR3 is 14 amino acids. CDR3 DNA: TGTGCCAGCAGCAGCGGGAGTTTGTCCTACGAGCAGTACTTC. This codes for CASSSGSLSYEQYF.